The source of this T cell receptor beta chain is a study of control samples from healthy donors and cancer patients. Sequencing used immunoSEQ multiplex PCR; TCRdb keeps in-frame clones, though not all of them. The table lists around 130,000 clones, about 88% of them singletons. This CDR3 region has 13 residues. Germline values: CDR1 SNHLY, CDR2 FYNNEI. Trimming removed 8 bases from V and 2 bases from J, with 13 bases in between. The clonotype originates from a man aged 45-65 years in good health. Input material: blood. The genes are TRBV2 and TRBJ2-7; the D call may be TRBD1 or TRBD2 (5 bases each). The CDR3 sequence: CASDRDGAYEQYF. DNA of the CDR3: TGTGCCAGCGATAGGGACGGGGCCTACGAGCAGTACTTC.